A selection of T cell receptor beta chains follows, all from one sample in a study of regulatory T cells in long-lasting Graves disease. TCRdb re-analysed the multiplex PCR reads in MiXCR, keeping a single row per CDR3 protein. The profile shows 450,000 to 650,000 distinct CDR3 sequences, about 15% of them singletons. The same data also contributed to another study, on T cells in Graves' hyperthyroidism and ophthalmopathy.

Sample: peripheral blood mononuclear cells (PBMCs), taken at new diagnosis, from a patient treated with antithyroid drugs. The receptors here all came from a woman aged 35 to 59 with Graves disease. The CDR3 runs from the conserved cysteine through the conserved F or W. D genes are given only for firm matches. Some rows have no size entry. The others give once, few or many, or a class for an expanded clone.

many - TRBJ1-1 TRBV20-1 TGCAGTGCTAGGGGGCCTGGGGACACTGAAGCTTTCTTT CSARGPGDTEAFF
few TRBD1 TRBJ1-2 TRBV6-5 TGTGCCAGCAGTTCACCCGGGACAGGGGTTGGCTACACCTTC CASSSPGTGVGYTF
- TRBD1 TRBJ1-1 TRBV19 TGTGCCAGTGGATGGGACAGGGACACTGAAGCTTTCTTT CASGWDRDTEAFF
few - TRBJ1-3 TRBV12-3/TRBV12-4 TGTGCCAGCAGTTTAAGAATAGTTGGCGGAAACACCATATATTTT CASSLRIVGGNTIYF
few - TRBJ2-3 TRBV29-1 TGCAGCGTCTCCCGACCCCCCAGCACAGATACGCAGTATTTT CSVSRPPSTDTQYF
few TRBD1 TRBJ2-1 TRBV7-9 TGTGCCAGCAGCTATTTTGAGGGACAGGGTATCGATGAGCAGTTCTTC CASSYFEGQGIDEQFF
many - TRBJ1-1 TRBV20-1 TGCAGTGCTAGAGAAGGGGATTACACTGAAGCTTTCTTT CSAREGDYTEAFF
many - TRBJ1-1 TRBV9 TGTGCCAGCAGCACGAGTCAGGTAGGCAACACTGAAGCTTTCTTT CASSTSQVGNTEAFF
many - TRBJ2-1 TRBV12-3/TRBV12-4 TGTGCCAGCACCCCACAACAGAGTTACAATGAGCAGTTCTTC CASTPQQSYNEQFF
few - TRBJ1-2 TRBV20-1 TGCAGTGCTAGAGATCAGACAGTTTATTATGGCTACACCTTC CSARDQTVYYGYTF
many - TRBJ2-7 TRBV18 TGTGCCAGCTCAGAGGGCGAGCAGTACTTC CASSEGEQYF